The rows below give T cell receptor beta chains drawn from one sample of a study of OX40 agonist ivuxolimab in advanced cancers. Assay used: immunoSEQ multiplex PCR; TCRdb lists only in-frame clones, some missing. The data contain 45,000 to 55,000 clones, under 90% of them singletons. The specimen comprised CD4+ or CD8+ T cells sorted from blood, sampled in a trial of the OX40 agonist ivuxolimab. The receptors here all came from an adult with an advanced solid tumor such as melanoma, head and neck, liver or kidney cancer. The CDR3 runs from the conserved cysteine through the conserved F or W. A D gene is named only where the DNA matches it firmly. Clone size is not always given. Where it is, it says once, few, many or a class for expanded clones.

V	D	size	J	DNA	CDR3
TRBV19	-	once	TRBJ1-3	TGTGCCAGTAGTATACAGGTCTCGCCGGAGGGAAACACCATATATTTT	CASSIQVSPEGNTIYF
TRBV18	TRBD2	once	TRBJ2-7	TGTGCCAGCTCCCTAGCGGGAGAGGGGACCTACGAGCAGTACTTC	CASSLAGEGTYEQYF
TRBV5-6	TRBD1	-	TRBJ1-6	TGTGCCAGCAGCCTACAGGGGGTAAGTCCCCTCCACTTT	CASSLQGVSPLHF
TRBV11-3	-	-	TRBJ2-3	TGTGCCAGCAGCTTGGACCCCGCGGATACGCAGTATTTT	CASSLDPADTQYF
TRBV9	-	-	TRBJ1-2	TGTGCCAGCAGCCTAACAGAGATCTATGGCTACACCTTC	CASSLTEIYGYTF
TRBV9	-	-	TRBJ2-1	TGTGCCAGCAGCGTAGGGGTGGTTGATGAGCAGTTCTTC	CASSVGVVDEQFF
TRBV27	-	once	TRBJ2-3	TGTGCCAGCAGTTTGGGACAAGGGACTGGGGCGCAGTATTTT	CASSLGQGTGAQYF
TRBV7-6	TRBD1	-	TRBJ2-5	TGTGCCAGCAGATTACACAGGGGGCAAGGGGAGACCCAGTACTTC	CASRLHRGQGETQYF
TRBV19	-	-	TRBJ1-1	TGTGCCAGTAGTATCGGTGTAAGCCCAACTGAAGCTTTCTTT	CASSIGVSPTEAFF
TRBV4-1	-	-	TRBJ2-2	TGCGCCAGCAGCCAAGTCGTATCGAACACCGGGGAGCTGTTTTTT	CASSQVVSNTGELFF
TRBV9	-	-	TRBJ2-2	TGTGCCAGCAGCGCCGGGGACTTCCAGGCCGGGGAGCTGTTTTTT	CASSAGDFQAGELFF
TRBV7-9	TRBD2	-	TRBJ2-5	TGTGCCAGCAGCTTTAGCGGGACTGAGACCCAGTACTTC	CASSFSGTETQYF
TRBV29-1	-	-	TRBJ2-1	TGCAGCGTGGCCCTTAGGTCTTCAGGCAATGAGCAGTTCTTC	CSVALRSSGNEQFF
TRBV11-2	TRBD1	few	TRBJ2-7	TGTGCCAGCAGCTTGGCAGGGGGTCCGTACGAGCAGTACTTC	CASSLAGGPYEQYF
TRBV2	-	-	TRBJ2-1	TGTGCCAGCAGTCTAAGCTTGGGAGGGGGTGAGCAGTTCTTC	CASSLSLGGGEQFF
TRBV5-1	-	-	TRBJ2-7	TGCGCCAGCAGCTTGGAGGGCTACGAGCAGTACTTC	CASSLEGYEQYF
TRBV10-3	TRBD2	-	TRBJ2-3	TGTGCCATCAGTGCGGCGGGAGGAAGCACAGATACGCAGTATTTT	CAISAAGGSTDTQYF
TRBV7-9	TRBD1	-	TRBJ2-7	TGTGCCAGCAGCTTAACAGGGGGAGGCTCCTACGAGCAGTACTTC	CASSLTGGGSYEQYF
TRBV27	TRBD1	-	TRBJ1-1	TGTGCCAGCAGTTTAACACCTCGGGGGCAGGGGGGCGCTTTCTTT	CASSLTPRGQGGAFF
TRBV11-3	-	-	TRBJ2-7	TGTGCCAGCAGCTTAACGGACCTTGGGGAGCAGTACTTC	CASSLTDLGEQYF
TRBV9	TRBD2	-	TRBJ2-2	TGTGCCAGCAGCGTGACTAGCGGGAACACCGGGGAGCTGTTTTTT	CASSVTSGNTGELFF
TRBV2	TRBD1	-	TRBJ1-4	TGTGCCAGCAGCCTTGACAGGGAGGGTGAAAAACTGTTTTTT	CASSLDREGEKLFF
TRBV6-1	-	-	TRBJ1-2	TGTGCCAGCATACGAGGGTACTATGGCTACACCTTC	CASIRGYYGYTF
TRBV9	-	-	TRBJ1-1	TGTGCTAGCAGCGTAGGAGGGACCCTGAACACTGAAGCTTTCTTT	CASSVGGTLNTEAFF
TRBV4-2	-	-	TRBJ1-1	TGTGCCAGCAGCCGCCACTTAAACACTGAAGCTTTCTTT	CASSRHLNTEAFF
TRBV27	TRBD2	-	TRBJ2-5	TGTGCCAGCAGCATTAAGGGTGAGCGGGGGCCGGAAGAGACCCAGTACTTC	CASSIKGERGPEETQYF
TRBV28	-	-	TRBJ2-3	TGTGCCAGCAGTTCCAGGTCGGGGGGCACAGATACGCAGTATTTT	CASSSRSGGTDTQYF
TRBV19	TRBD2	-	TRBJ2-1	TGTGCCAGTAGTCCTCGACTAGCCGTTAGCTCCTACAATGAGCAGTTCTTC	CASSPRLAVSSYNEQFF
TRBV15	-	-	TRBJ1-3	TGTGCCACCAGCAGAGAAGGCACGACGGGTGGAAACACCATATATTTT	CATSREGTTGGNTIYF
TRBV19	-	-	TRBJ1-4	TGTGCCAGTAGTCCTTTCGACAGGCCTGAAAAACTGTTTTTT	CASSPFDRPEKLFF
TRBV7-9	TRBD2	-	TRBJ2-1	TGTGCCAGCAGCCTTGGGAGGGATGAGCAGTTCTTC	CASSLGRDEQFF
TRBV28	-	-	TRBJ1-1	TGTGCCAGCAGTCTCACGGGTGCTGACACTGAAGCTTTCTTT	CASSLTGADTEAFF
TRBV28	-	-	TRBJ1-6	TGTGCCAGCAGTTTTTACAGGTGGGCGTCACCCCTCCACTTT	CASSFYRWASPLHF
TRBV7-2	-	once	TRBJ2-2	TGTGCCAGCAGCTTGGGCGGACGGGAGACGGGGGAGCTGTTTTTT	CASSLGGRETGELFF
TRBV28	TRBD2	-	TRBJ2-6	TGTGCCAGCAGTCTAGCGGGTGGGGCCAACGTCCTGACTTTC	CASSLAGGANVLTF
TRBV11-2	TRBD1	-	TRBJ2-7	TGTGCCAGCAGCTTTGGGACAGGGGACTACGAGCAGTACTTC	CASSFGTGDYEQYF
TRBV5-8	-	-	TRBJ2-1	TGTGCCAGCAGCGCCTTTATAGGAAATGAGCAGTTCTTC	CASSAFIGNEQFF
TRBV28	TRBD1	-	TRBJ1-5	TGTGCCAGCAGTTTACCCGGGACAGCGGTTGGTCAGCCCCAGCATTTT	CASSLPGTAVGQPQHF
TRBV27	TRBD2	-	TRBJ2-1	TGTGCCAGCAGTATCCTTACGGTTCGACTAGCGGGAGGGATAAACTACAATGAGCAGTTCTTC	CASSILTVRLAGGINYNEQFF
TRBV19	-	-	TRBJ1-1	TGTGCCAGTAGTCTTCAGGCAGAGACTGAAGCTTTCTTT	CASSLQAETEAFF
TRBV28	-	-	TRBJ1-2	TGTGCCAGCAGTACCACCCTATTTATCTATGGCTACACCTTC	CASSTTLFIYGYTF
TRBV5-1	-	-	TRBJ2-2	TGCGCCAGCACTTTCAGGGCGGCCACCGGGGAGCTGTTTTTT	CASTFRAATGELFF
TRBV28	-	few	TRBJ2-6	TGTGCCAGCAGCACAGGGGGGGATCTTGGGGCCAACGTCCTGACTTTC	CASSTGGDLGANVLTF
TRBV28	-	-	TRBJ2-7	TGTGCCAGCAGTCCGCCGGGCCTTCACGAGCAGTACTTC	CASSPPGLHEQYF
TRBV2	-	-	TRBJ2-5	TGTGCCAGCAGTGAAGCTGGCCTGGGGGTGGAGACCCAGTACTTC	CASSEAGLGVETQYF
TRBV7-2	TRBD1	-	TRBJ1-5	TGTGCCAGCAGCTCGACACCGACAGGGAACCGCGGTGGGTCCCAGCATTTT	CASSSTPTGNRGGSQHF
TRBV7-7	-	-	TRBJ2-2	TGTGCTAGCAGCCTGGCCCGTACCGGGGAGCTGTTTTTT	CASSLARTGELFF
TRBV7-2	-	-	TRBJ2-7	TGTGCCAGCAGCCTTACAGGAAATCAGGGAGGCGAGCAGTACTTC	CASSLTGNQGGEQYF
TRBV6-6	-	-	TRBJ2-1	TGTGCCAGCACTCCCCCCGCTTACAATGAGCAGTTCTTC	CASTPPAYNEQFF
TRBV9	TRBD1	-	TRBJ2-7	TGTGCCAGCAGCGCCGGGACAGAGTTGGGGGAGCAGTACTTC	CASSAGTELGEQYF
TRBV6-5	TRBD1	once	TRBJ1-2	TGTGCCAGCAGTTACCTCCGGACAGGGGGCGATGGCTACACCTTC	CASSYLRTGGDGYTF
TRBV7-8	TRBD2	-	TRBJ2-1	TGTGCCAGCAGACCGAGGACTAGCGGGAGTGTGAATTGGGGCTACAATGAGCAGTTCTTC	CASRPRTSGSVNWGYNEQFF
TRBV5-1	TRBD1	few	TRBJ1-1	TGCGCCAGCAGCCCTGGGACAGGGGCCGAAAACACTGAAGCTTTCTTT	CASSPGTGAENTEAFF
TRBV4-1	-	few	TRBJ1-2	TGCGCCAGCAGCCAAGAGGGGTATTGGAGTGGCTACACCTTC	CASSQEGYWSGYTF